One sample yielded the 32 T cell receptor beta chains listed below, sequenced in a study of CD8+ T cells in alopecia areata. In each case, RNA was isolated and then reverse transcribed into cDNA as the sequencing template. Libraries were prepared by immunoSEQ multiplex PCR; TCRdb keeps only in-frame clonotypes and omits some of them. This repertoire shows some 150,000 clones, approximately 65% found once; its top ten account for about 38%. Sequenced input: CD8+ T cells sorted from blood. The origin of the receptors is a human donor in good health.

The chain carries TRBV4-1 and TRBJ2-7; TRBD2 is a possible D gene (6 bases). CDR3 length: 15 amino acids. Trimming left V 3 bases short and J 1 base short, with 13 bases between. Per germline, CDR1 MGHRA and CDR2 YSYEKL. The CDR3 reads CASSQTLAESYEQYF. CDR3 DNA: TGCGCCAGCAGCCAGACACTAGCAGAGTCCTACGAGCAGTACTTC.

This clone was observed a few times. This sequence joins TRBV27 and TRBJ2-2, with 7 bases that match TRBD2. Looked up from germline, CDR1 is MNHEY and CDR2 is SMNVEV (reference sequence). This CDR3 contains 15 residues. Trimming at V came to 2 bases and at J to 4 bases, leaving 4 bases not matched to a gene. CDR3 nucleotide sequence: TGTGCCAGCAGTTTAACGGGAGGCTTCACCGGGGAGCTGTTTTTT. Translated, it gives CASSLTGGFTGELFF.

V is TRBV7-8 and J is TRBJ1-2; 7 bases are a match to TRBD1. Germline-derived CDR1 and CDR2 are SGHVS and FQNEAQ. With V trimmed by 0 bases and J by 6 bases, 7 bases remained unmatched. CDR3 size: 15 residues. In nucleotides, the CDR3 is TGTGCCAGCAGCTTAGCCGGAGACAGGGACCATGGCTACACCTTC. Protein sequence: CASSLAGDRDHGYTF.

V is TRBV27 and J is TRBJ1-5; the D is unclear. Germline V gene sequence: CDR1 MNHEY, CDR2 SMNVEV (reference sequence). The CDR3 spans 13 residues. Trimming pared 8 bases from V and 5 bases from J, leaving 13 bases between. The CDR3 reads CASSDGIYQPQHF. CDR3 nucleotides: TGTGCCAGCTCGGACGGAATCTATCAGCCCCAGCATTTT.

This clone came up a few times. The CDR3 DNA follows: TGTGCCAGCAGCCCGCAGGGGGCCTACGAGCAGTACTTC. This codes for CASSPQGAYEQYF. J is TRBJ2-7 and V is TRBV5-4; 7 bases align to TRBD1. Looked up from germline, CDR1 is SGHNT and CDR2 is YYREEE (reference sequence). V shed 4 bases and J 2 bases; nucleotides not matched to a gene: 3. This CDR3 region has 13 residues.

In its sample, this clone was seen once. CDR3 sequence (DNA): TGTGCCAGCGGAGGACTAGAAGAGACCCAGTACTTC. Protein sequence: CASGGLEETQYF. The V gene is TRBV27, the J gene TRBJ2-5, with 7 nucleotides matching TRBD2. The CDR3 totals 12 residues. The trim removed 8 bases at V and 3 bases at J, leaving 3 bases unmatched. Germline V lookup: CDR1 MNHEY, CDR2 SMNVEV (reference sequence).

The genes are TRBV29-1 and TRBJ2-1; the D is unclear. Germline V gene lookup returns CDR1 SQVTM and CDR2 ANQGSEA. The V and J ends lost 5 bases and 1 base respectively, with 0 bases between them. The CDR3 has 10 amino acids. This chain's CDR3 is CSVSYNEQFF. For the CDR3, the DNA is TGCAGCGTTTCCTACAATGAGCAGTTCTTC.

In this sample, this clone turned up a few times. For the CDR3, the DNA is TGCAGCGTTGAAGACAGGGGGTTACAGTCCTACAATGAGCAGTTCTTC. It is translated as CSVEDRGLQSYNEQFF. The chain employs TRBV29-1 and TRBJ2-1; 7 bases fit TRBD1. The CDR3 contains 16 residues. The V and J ends lost 0 bases and 1 base, in that order; junction bases with no gene match: 6. The germline V gene has CDR1 SQVTM and CDR2 ANQGSEA.

This clone has only a few counts. The V gene is TRBV23-1, the J gene TRBJ1-1, with D possibly matching TRBD1 (5 bases). TRBV23-1 counts as an open reading frame of uncertain function. This CDR3 has 16 amino acids. V dropped 2 bases and J dropped 0 bases, with 13 bases sitting between them. Here the CDR3 DNA reads TGCGCCAGCAGTCAAGCGTCCGGGACGTTGAACACTGAAGCTTTCTTT. It encodes CASSQASGTLNTEAFF.

The CDR3 DNA reads as TGTGCCTGGGGACAGGGGGTAAACGGGGAGCTGTTTTTT. The encoded protein is CAWGQGVNGELFF. The chain couples TRBV30 to TRBJ2-2; 10 positions match TRBD1. The CDR3 has 13 residues. With 5 bases clipped from V and 7 bases from J, the junction kept 4 bases outside the gene matches. The germline CDR1 and CDR2 sequences are GTSNPN and SVGIG (reference sequence).

This clone was counted a single time. CDR3 region: CASSLSRANTGELFF. In nucleotides, the CDR3 is TGTGCCAGCAGTTTATCCAGGGCGAACACCGGGGAGCTGTTTTTT. The chain recombines TRBV27 with TRBJ2-2; D is perhaps TRBD1 (5 bases). V shed 0 bases and J shed 0 bases, with 5 bases lying between them. Germline CDR1 is MNHEY and CDR2 is SMNVEV (reference sequence). This CDR3 region has 15 residues.

Only a few counts were recorded for this clone. V gene TRBV4-1 combines with J gene TRBJ2-7; TRBD2 matches 14 bases. J lost 0 bases, V lost 8 bases, and 6 bases had no gene match. CDR1 and CDR2 from the germline V gene are MGHRA and YSYEKL. The CDR3 is 16 amino acids. In nucleotides, the CDR3 is TGCGCCAGCGCAGGACTAGCGGGAGGAGGCTCCTACGAGCAGTACTTC. Residues: CASAGLAGGGSYEQYF.

This clone was recorded a few times. The genes are TRBV23-1 and TRBJ2-7, with D perhaps given as TRBD1 or TRBD2 (5 bases each). TRBV23-1 is placed among ORFs of uncertain function. With 8 bases removed from V and 2 bases from J, the gap between germline ends came to 13 bases. The CDR3 is 13 amino acids. CDR3 protein: CASWGSRAYEQYF. CDR3 bases: TGCGCCAGCTGGGGGAGTAGAGCCTACGAGCAGTACTTC.

The chain couples TRBV9 to TRBJ2-1, with D possibly TRBD2 on 7 matching bases. The CDR3 totals 19 residues. The ends were cut back, 3 bases at V and 5 bases at J, with 27 bases in the middle. The germline gives CDR1 SGDLS, CDR2 YYNGEE. The DNA of the CDR3 is TGTGCCAGCAGCGCCGGTAGGGGGGCTTTGCGGGAGTTCAACAATGAGCAGTTCTTC. It codes for CASSAGRGALREFNNEQFF.

The J gene is TRBJ1-1, the V gene TRBV5-1; D not certain. Germline values: CDR1 SGHRS, CDR2 YFSETQ. V was shortened by 0 bases and J by 6 bases, with 6 bases between the two germline ends. This CDR3 has 12 residues. The CDR3 DNA sequence: TGCGCCAGCAGCTTGGAAGCCCCTGAAGCTTTCTTT. This sequence encodes CASSLEAPEAFF.

V usage is TRBV29-1 and J usage is TRBJ1-1; unclear D gene. CDR3 size: 13 residues. V was trimmed by 3 bases and J by 4 bases, leaving 12 bases between them. Germline CDR1 SQVTM, CDR2 ANQGSEA. CDR3 residues: CSVEAVVGTEAFF. The CDR3 DNA reads TGCAGCGTTGAGGCGGTGGTGGGCACTGAAGCTTTCTTT.

DNA for the CDR3: TGCAGCGTTGAAGAGCGGGCCGGGGAGCTGTTTTTT. This gives the protein CSVEERAGELFF. This chain links TRBV29-1 with TRBJ2-2, with D perhaps TRBD2 (5 bases). Germline V gene sequence: CDR1 SQVTM, CDR2 ANQGSEA. The CDR3 sequence is 12 residues long. Trimming shortened V by 0 bases and J by 6 bases, and 5 bases separated the two germline ends.

The chain couples TRBV27 to TRBJ1-1; D unclear. The CDR3 is 13 amino acids. In germline, CDR1 is MNHEY, CDR2 SMNVEV (reference sequence). The V and J ends lost 6 bases and 3 bases respectively, with 11 bases between them. The CDR3 region is CASRLVGYTEAFF. CDR3 bases: TGTGCCAGCAGACTTGTGGGGTACACTGAAGCTTTCTTT.

Points on this clone: Its ends do not fully match the called genes, so a read error is possible. The rearrangement joins TRBV6-6 to TRBJ2-1; either TRBD1 or TRBD2 may fit D (5 bases each). Germline loops: CDR1 MNHNY, CDR2 SVGAGI (reference sequence). This CDR3 has 14 residues. The CDR3 protein is CASRGVYAYNVQFF. CDR3 in DNA: TGTGCCAGCAGGGGGGTCTACGCCTACAATGTGCAGTTCTTC.

This clone was found a few times. The V and J genes are TRBV6-5 and TRBJ2-7; 7 nucleotides align to TRBD1. The CDR3 runs to 13 residues. With V trimmed by 4 bases and J by 3 bases, 3 bases remained unmatched. CDR1 is MNHEY and CDR2 is SVGAGI in the germline V gene. CDR3 coding DNA: TGTGCCAGCAGTTGGCGACAGGGCTACGAGCAGTACTTC. This translates into CASSWRQGYEQYF.

V and J are TRBV29-1 and TRBJ2-7, with 11 bases that match TRBD1. This CDR3 has 15 amino acids. The V and J ends lost 0 bases and 7 bases, in that order; junction bases with no gene match: 8. The germline gives CDR1 SQVTM, CDR2 ANQGSEA. CDR3 in DNA: TGCAGCGTTGAAGACACGGACAGGGGGCATCGGGAGCAGTACTTC. It translates to CSVEDTDRGHREQYF.

There are a few counts of this clone. The rearrangement uses TRBV29-1 and TRBJ2-7; D remains ambiguous. CDR1 is SQVTM, CDR2 ANQGSEA, per germline. The V gene lost 3 bases and the J gene lost 6 bases, with 9 bases spanning the gap. The CDR3 is 11 residues long. The CDR3 DNA is TGCAGCGTTGACACACCGCTCGAGCAGTACTTC. Translating it yields CSVDTPLEQYF.

The chain carries TRBV11-2 and TRBJ1-1, with D possibly TRBD1 on 6 matching bases. Trimming shortened V by 1 base and J by 3 bases, and 15 bases separated the two germline ends. From germline, CDR1 is SGHAT and CDR2 FQNNGV. The CDR3 is made up of 16 amino acids. CDR3 in amino acids: CASSLALQGRYTEAFF. The CDR3 region has the DNA TGTGCCAGCAGCTTAGCCTTACAGGGAAGGTACACTGAAGCTTTCTTT.

This chain uses TRBV11-2 with TRBJ2-7; possibly TRBD1 for D (6 bases). Germline V gene lookup returns CDR1 SGHAT and CDR2 FQNNGV. There are 12 residues in the CDR3. V lost 10 bases and J lost 0, with 10 bases in between. The CDR3 DNA reads TGTGCCACCAGGACAGACTCCTACGAGCAGTACTTC. This encodes CATRTDSYEQYF.

This chain uses TRBV11-2 with TRBJ2-2; D remains ambiguous. The CDR3 sequence is 14 residues long. CDR1 is SGHAT, CDR2 FQNNGV, per germline. V was shortened by 7 bases and J by 6 bases, with 15 bases between the two germline ends. CDR3 region: CASNSLGMAGELFF. For the CDR3, the DNA is TGTGCCAGCAACTCCCTGGGCATGGCCGGGGAGCTGTTTTTT.

This clone showed up just a few times. The gene calls are TRBV29-1 and TRBJ2-3; D might be TRBD1 or TRBD2, each matching 5 bases. Per germline, CDR1 SQVTM and CDR2 ANQGSEA. CDR3 length equals 13 residues. Deletions cut 7 bases from V and 0 bases from J, with 11 bases between. The CDR3: CSAGTGSTDTQYF. The CDR3 DNA reads as TGCAGCGCCGGGACCGGCAGCACAGATACGCAGTATTTT.

The genes are TRBV7-9 and TRBJ2-3; 7 positions agree with TRBD1. The germline CDR1 and CDR2 sequences are SEHNR and FQNEAQ (reference sequence). Trimming removed 2 bases from V and 4 bases from J; junction bases left unmatched: 9. The CDR3 loop spans 16 amino acids. CDR3 in amino acids: CASSLTRGLESDTQYF. The CDR3 DNA follows: TGTGCCAGCAGCTTAACCAGGGGGTTAGAATCAGATACGCAGTATTTT.

The genes are TRBV27 and TRBJ1-2, with D maybe TRBD1 (5 bases). This CDR3 has 12 residues. Trimming removed 8 bases from V and 6 bases from J, with 13 bases in between. Germline loops: CDR1 MNHEY, CDR2 SMNVEV (reference sequence). CDR3 in amino acids: CASRRGGDGYTF. The CDR3, as DNA: TGTGCCAGCCGCCGGGGGGGTGATGGCTACACCTTC.

This clone was seen more than once but under ten times. The chain combines TRBV29-1 with TRBJ2-7, with D unresolved. CDR1 and CDR2 from the germline V gene are SQVTM and ANQGSEA. Trimming shortened V by 1 base and J by 4 bases, and 17 bases separated the two germline ends. The CDR3 has 15 residues. This CDR3 reads CSVEVPDLSNYEQYF. CDR3 coding DNA: TGCAGCGTTGAAGTACCGGACCTCAGCAATTACGAGCAGTACTTC.

The genes are TRBV4-1 and TRBJ2-7, with TRBD2 matching 9 bases. J gave up 5 bases and V 4 bases, and 6 bases lay outside the gene matches. Per germline, CDR1 MGHRA and CDR2 YSYEKL. This CDR3 comprises 14 residues. The CDR3 DNA reads as TGCGCCAGCAGCCCGGGACTAGCTTGGGACGAGCAGTACTTC. Protein: CASSPGLAWDEQYF.

V is TRBV7-9 and J is TRBJ2-1; 11 nucleotides line up with TRBD2. The CDR3 runs 16 residues. After removal of 3 bases from V and 8 bases from J, the junction contained 9 bases not matched to a gene. Germline CDR1 and CDR2: SEHNR and FQNEAQ (reference sequence). CDR3 sequence reads: CASSFQPSGRFYEQFF. The CDR3, as DNA: TGTGCCAGCAGCTTCCAGCCTAGCGGGAGGTTCTATGAGCAGTTCTTC. The variable domain in full, with the rest retrieved from reference TRBV7-9 and TRBJ2-1, is DTGVSQNPRHKITKRGQNVTFRCDPISEHNRLYWYRQTLGQGPEFLTYFQNEAQLEKSRLLSDRFSAERPKGSFSTLEIQRTEQGDSAMYLCASSFQPSGRFYEQFFGPGTRLTVL.

This chain links TRBV27 with TRBJ2-1; D gene uncertain. In germline, CDR1 is MNHEY, CDR2 SMNVEV (reference sequence). This CDR3 is 14 amino acids long. V shed 3 bases and J shed 3 bases, with 9 bases lying between them. CDR3 region: CASSLSPGYNEQFF. The CDR3 DNA is TGTGCCAGCAGTTTGAGTCCGGGCTACAATGAGCAGTTCTTC.